Listed below are T cell receptor beta chains from one sample, sequenced in a study of T cells in localized non-small cell lung cancer. Profiled with immunoSEQ multiplex PCR; TCRdb holds only in-frame clones, not every one. This table has 20,000 to 30,000 clones, roughly 90% appearing once. The sequencing used peripheral blood, collected before any cancer treatment. All receptors derive from a woman aged 35-75 years with stage I lung adenocarcinoma. The CDR3 runs from the conserved cysteine through the conserved F or W. Each record gives: clone size, D gene, J gene, V gene, CDR3 DNA, CDR3 protein. The D gene is left open where the match is weak. Only part of the rows carry a size: once, few, many, or a class if the clone is expanded.

clone_size: few
d_call: TRBD2
j_call: TRBJ2-2
v_call: TRBV2
cdr3_nt: TGTGCCAGCAGTGCGGGGCTAGCGGGAAACACCGGGGAGCTGTTTTTT
cdr3_aa: CASSAGLAGNTGELFF

clone_size: .
d_call: .
j_call: TRBJ2-2
v_call: TRBV5-1
cdr3_nt: TGCGCCAGCAGCTGGGAAAGTTCCTGGGAGCTGTTTTTT
cdr3_aa: CASSWESSWELFF

clone_size: .
d_call: TRBD2
j_call: TRBJ2-3
v_call: TRBV2
cdr3_nt: TGTGCCAGCATTGTAAGCGGGAGAGGAGGAGATACGCAGTATTTT
cdr3_aa: CASIVSGRGGDTQYF

clone_size: .
d_call: .
j_call: TRBJ2-3
v_call: TRBV29-1
cdr3_nt: TGCAGCGTTAAAGGGGGCACAGATACGCAGTATTTT
cdr3_aa: CSVKGGTDTQYF

clone_size: .
d_call: .
j_call: TRBJ1-2
v_call: TRBV6-6
cdr3_nt: TGTGCCAGCAGCCCGGACGGTCTTAACTATGGCTACACCTTC
cdr3_aa: CASSPDGLNYGYTF

clone_size: .
d_call: TRBD1
j_call: TRBJ1-2
v_call: TRBV19
cdr3_nt: TGTGCCAGTAGGAGACAGGGGGTAGTCTATGGCTACACCTTC
cdr3_aa: CASRRQGVVYGYTF

clone_size: .
d_call: .
j_call: TRBJ2-7
v_call: TRBV5-1
cdr3_nt: TGCGCCAGCAGCTTGGATTATTCGCGGTCCTCCGTGTACTTC
cdr3_aa: CASSLDYSRSSVYF

clone_size: .
d_call: .
j_call: TRBJ2-2
v_call: TRBV4-1
cdr3_nt: TGCGCCAGCAGCCAAGTGGGTGGGATCACCGGGGAGCTGTTTTTT
cdr3_aa: CASSQVGGITGELFF

clone_size: .
d_call: .
j_call: TRBJ2-7
v_call: TRBV6-5
cdr3_nt: TGTGCCAGCAGTTCCGTGGGGTACGAGCAGTACTTC
cdr3_aa: CASSSVGYEQYF

clone_size: .
d_call: .
j_call: TRBJ2-7
v_call: TRBV11-2
cdr3_nt: TGTGCCAGCAGCTTAGCATACGGCAGACCCTACGAGCAGTACTTC
cdr3_aa: CASSLAYGRPYEQYF

clone_size: .
d_call: .
j_call: TRBJ1-3
v_call: TRBV4-1
cdr3_nt: TGCGCCAGCAGCCAAGGATGGTCCGGAAACACCATATATTTT
cdr3_aa: CASSQGWSGNTIYF

clone_size: .
d_call: .
j_call: TRBJ1-1
v_call: TRBV7-3
cdr3_nt: TGTGCCAGCAGCTCCCGGGGGGGAACTGAAGCTTTCTTT
cdr3_aa: CASSSRGGTEAFF

clone_size: .
d_call: TRBD2
j_call: TRBJ2-7
v_call: TRBV4-2
cdr3_nt: TGTGCCAGCAGCCAGGCGGCTAGCGGACCTTTCTCCGAGCAGTACTTC
cdr3_aa: CASSQAASGPFSEQYF

clone_size: .
d_call: .
j_call: TRBJ2-7
v_call: TRBV7-3
cdr3_nt: TGTGCCAGCAGCTTATACCCCGGAGGAGCCTACGAGCAGTACTTC
cdr3_aa: CASSLYPGGAYEQYF

clone_size: .
d_call: .
j_call: TRBJ2-4
v_call: TRBV6-6
cdr3_nt: TGTGCCAGCAGTTACTTGGTATCCCAAAACATTCAGTACTTC
cdr3_aa: CASSYLVSQNIQYF

clone_size: few
d_call: .
j_call: TRBJ2-3
v_call: TRBV6-4
cdr3_nt: TGTGCCAGCAAGGCGGACGATAGCACAGATACGCAGTATTTT
cdr3_aa: CASKADDSTDTQYF

clone_size: .
d_call: TRBD1
j_call: TRBJ1-4
v_call: TRBV18
cdr3_nt: TGTGCCAGCTCACTTCAAGGACAGGGCTCTAATGAAAAACTGTTTTTT
cdr3_aa: CASSLQGQGSNEKLFF

clone_size: .
d_call: .
j_call: TRBJ2-4
v_call: TRBV28
cdr3_nt: TGTGCCAGCAGTTCCCCGGCGACAGCCAAAAACATTCAGTACTTC
cdr3_aa: CASSSPATAKNIQYF

clone_size: .
d_call: .
j_call: TRBJ2-3
v_call: TRBV5-1
cdr3_nt: TGCGCCAGCAGCTTGGGGGGTACCCGAGGCACAGATACGCAGTATTTT
cdr3_aa: CASSLGGTRGTDTQYF

clone_size: .
d_call: TRBD2
j_call: TRBJ2-7
v_call: TRBV6-1
cdr3_nt: TGTGCCAGCATCCTGACTAGCGGGAGGGCCGGTGAGCAGTACTTC
cdr3_aa: CASILTSGRAGEQYF

clone_size: .
d_call: .
j_call: TRBJ1-2
v_call: TRBV10-2
cdr3_nt: TGCGCCAGCAGTGAGTCTGGCGCAGGGGCTGGCTACACCTTC
cdr3_aa: CASSESGAGAGYTF

clone_size: .
d_call: .
j_call: TRBJ2-1
v_call: TRBV7-3
cdr3_nt: TGTGCCAGCAGCTTAAGTTTTGCGGGTGGTTACAATGAGCAGTTCTTC
cdr3_aa: CASSLSFAGGYNEQFF

clone_size: .
d_call: .
j_call: TRBJ2-7
v_call: TRBV6-5
cdr3_nt: TGTGCCAGCCGAGCCCGAGGGGGAGAGCAGTACTTC
cdr3_aa: CASRARGGEQYF

clone_size: .
d_call: TRBD1
j_call: TRBJ2-7
v_call: TRBV5-1
cdr3_nt: TGCGCCAGCAGCCTTGACAGGGCCGACTACGAGCAGTACTTC
cdr3_aa: CASSLDRADYEQYF

clone_size: .
d_call: TRBD1
j_call: TRBJ1-5
v_call: TRBV7-2
cdr3_nt: TGTGCCAGCAGCTCCGACAGGGGCCAGCCCCAGCATTTT
cdr3_aa: CASSSDRGQPQHF

clone_size: once
d_call: .
j_call: TRBJ1-2
v_call: TRBV14
cdr3_nt: TGTGCCAGCAGCCCGTCGGGGAACTATGGCTACACCTTC
cdr3_aa: CASSPSGNYGYTF

clone_size: once
d_call: .
j_call: TRBJ2-2
v_call: TRBV4-1
cdr3_nt: TGCGCCAGCAGCCAATGGCGCCAAAACACCGGGGAGCTGTTTTTT
cdr3_aa: CASSQWRQNTGELFF

clone_size: .
d_call: TRBD1
j_call: TRBJ1-2
v_call: TRBV28
cdr3_nt: TGTGCCAGCAGTTTCGGGGACAGAAACTATGGCTACACCTTC
cdr3_aa: CASSFGDRNYGYTF

clone_size: .
d_call: .
j_call: TRBJ2-3
v_call: TRBV6-1
cdr3_nt: TGTGCCAGCTATGGCGGGACGATTGGTGATACGCAGTATTTT
cdr3_aa: CASYGGTIGDTQYF

clone_size: .
d_call: TRBD2
j_call: TRBJ2-5
v_call: TRBV2
cdr3_nt: TGTGCCAGCAATATCGCTAGCGGTAAAGAGACCCAGTACTTC
cdr3_aa: CASNIASGKETQYF

clone_size: .
d_call: TRBD2
j_call: TRBJ2-7
v_call: TRBV28
cdr3_nt: TGTGCCAGCAGTTTAACGGGGACTAGCGGGACCTACGAGCAGTACTTC
cdr3_aa: CASSLTGTSGTYEQYF

clone_size: .
d_call: TRBD2
j_call: TRBJ2-1
v_call: TRBV18
cdr3_nt: TGTGCCAGCTCACCACTACGACTAGCGGGAGCAGGGGAGCAGTTCTTC
cdr3_aa: CASSPLRLAGAGEQFF

clone_size: .
d_call: TRBD2
j_call: TRBJ2-5
v_call: TRBV6-1
cdr3_nt: TGTGCCAGCAGTGACTGGGGGGGCCAAGAGACCCAGTACTTC
cdr3_aa: CASSDWGGQETQYF

clone_size: few
d_call: TRBD1
j_call: TRBJ1-1
v_call: TRBV6-5
cdr3_nt: TGTGCCAGCAACGTGACAGGGGCTCTGAACACTGAAGCTTTCTTT
cdr3_aa: CASNVTGALNTEAFF

clone_size: once
d_call: TRBD2
j_call: TRBJ2-7
v_call: TRBV20-1
cdr3_nt: TGCAGTGCCGAGCGGGGGAACGAGCAGTACTTC
cdr3_aa: CSAERGNEQYF

clone_size: .
d_call: .
j_call: TRBJ2-5
v_call: TRBV6-6
cdr3_nt: TGTGCCAGCAGGCGCAGTTCATCTTGGGAGACCCAGTACTTC
cdr3_aa: CASRRSSSWETQYF

clone_size: .
d_call: .
j_call: TRBJ1-3
v_call: TRBV11-2
cdr3_nt: TGTGCCAGCAGCTTGGGGACCCAATGGTCCACCACCATATATTTT
cdr3_aa: CASSLGTQWSTTIYF

clone_size: .
d_call: .
j_call: TRBJ2-5
v_call: TRBV15
cdr3_nt: TGTGCCACCAGCAGAGATGTTGAGACCCAGTACTTC
cdr3_aa: CATSRDVETQYF